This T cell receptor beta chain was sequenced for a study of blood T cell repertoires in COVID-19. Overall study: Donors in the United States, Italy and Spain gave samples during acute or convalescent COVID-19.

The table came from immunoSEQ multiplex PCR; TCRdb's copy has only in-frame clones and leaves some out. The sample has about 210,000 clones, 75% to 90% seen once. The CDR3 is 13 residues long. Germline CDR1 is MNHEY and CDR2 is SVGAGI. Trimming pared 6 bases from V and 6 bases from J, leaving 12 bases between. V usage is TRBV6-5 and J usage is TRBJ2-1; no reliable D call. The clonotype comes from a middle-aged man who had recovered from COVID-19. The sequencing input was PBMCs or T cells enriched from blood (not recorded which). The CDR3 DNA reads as TGTGCCAGCAGATTAGATAGAGGCAATGAGCAGTTCTTC. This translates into CASRLDRGNEQFF.